The sequence of this TCR beta chain was determined in a study of cytomegalovirus exposure and HLA in healthy donors. Overall study context: Of approximately 400 genotyped donors, around 76% clustered with self-reported Caucasian donors.

Primers for the PCR totalled 60 Vbeta and 13 Jbeta. Only in-frame clones appear in the TCRdb table, and some are missing; sequencing was by immunoSEQ multiplex PCR. The table has about 55,000 clones, about 80% seen once. Regarding the study as a whole: Certain sequence variants were highly shared and formed a cluster, and this cluster was likely a sequencing artifact.

CDR1 and CDR2 from the germline V gene are SEHNR and FQNEAQ (reference sequence). The CDR3 sequence is 17 residues long. Turning to this clone: Antigen specificity is unknown. The junction does not match germline at one end; this may be a read error.

This sequence joins TRBV7-9 and TRBJ1-1, with 9 bases lining up with TRBD1. The sequenced material came from PBMCs. This receptor was obtained from a female donor in good health and CMV-seronegative. In nucleotides, the CDR3 is TGTTCCAGCAGCTTAGCGCGGGGGACAGGGCTGAACACTGAAGCTTTCTTT. This codes for CSSSLARGTGLNTEAFF.